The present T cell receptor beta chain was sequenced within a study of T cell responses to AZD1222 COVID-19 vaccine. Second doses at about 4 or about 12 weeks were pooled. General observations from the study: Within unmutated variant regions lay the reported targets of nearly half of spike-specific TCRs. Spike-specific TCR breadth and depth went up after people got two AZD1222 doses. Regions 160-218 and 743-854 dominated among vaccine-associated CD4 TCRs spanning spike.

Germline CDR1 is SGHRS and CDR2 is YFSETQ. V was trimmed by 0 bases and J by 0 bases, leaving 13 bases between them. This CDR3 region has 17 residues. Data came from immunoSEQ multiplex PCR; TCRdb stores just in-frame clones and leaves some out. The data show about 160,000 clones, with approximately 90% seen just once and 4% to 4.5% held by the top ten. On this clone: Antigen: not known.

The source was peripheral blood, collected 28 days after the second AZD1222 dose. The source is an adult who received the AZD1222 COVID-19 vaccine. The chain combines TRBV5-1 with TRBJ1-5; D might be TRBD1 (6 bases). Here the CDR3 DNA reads TGCGCCAGCAGCTTGGGTTCAGGGGACTATAGCAATCAGCCCCAGCATTTT. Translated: CASSLGSGDYSNQPQHF.